Only one count was recorded for the clone carrying this T cell receptor (beta chain). As processed by the authors: Scientists estimated how many nucleated cells there were by amplifying reference gene primers. This table comes from immunoSEQ multiplex PCR, and its TCRdb copy is limited to in-frame clones, with some not included. Clonal size and the V and J genes are those of that table, whereas D and trimming came from the DNA. Here the sample spans about 250,000 clones, about four fifths being singletons. The record originates from a study of blood T cell repertoires in COVID-19. As for the study in general: Samples taken during acute and convalescent COVID-19 were collected in the United States, Italy and Spain. T cells, B-cell-depleted T cells, or PBMCs provided the cDNA or gDNA that served as material.

Germline V gene data show CDR1 as SGHAT and CDR2 as FQNNGV. The CDR3 is 15 amino acids. V shed 5 bases and J shed 0 bases, with 11 bases lying between them. The source material was peripheral blood. The sequence came from a man aged 50 or older with acute or convalescent COVID-19. The chain carries TRBV11-2 and TRBJ2-1; D might be TRBD2 (5 bases). The CDR3 DNA reads TGTGCCAGCAGCGCCGGGGATAGCTCCTACAATGAGCAGTTCTTC. Its protein is CASSAGDSSYNEQFF.